Following are 13 T cell receptor beta chains from one sample sequenced in a study of T-cell reconstitution after alpha-beta-depleted transplantation in children. Library preparation (for TCRbeta) was performed with unique molecular identifiers. TCRdb passed the PCR reads through MiXCR, listing each CDR3 protein once. Found here are about 600,000 distinct CDR3 sequences, more than 9% of them singletons; the top ten hold about 4.3%. The sequencing here drew on PBMCs from the stem cell graft donor, taken from the stem cell graft. The receptors were sampled from a human donor who donated a stem cell graft to a child with acute myeloid leukemia.

In its sample, this clonotype was seen a few times. The genes are TRBV3-1 and TRBJ1-6; D is possibly TRBD1 (6 bases). The germline V and J ends were trimmed by 5 bases and 4 bases, with 9 bases remaining between them. The germline gives CDR1 LGHDT, CDR2 YNNKEL (reference sequence). This CDR3 has 14 residues. The DNA for the CDR3 is TGTGCCAGCAGCAATGGACAGTATAATTCACCCCTCCACTTT. Amino acid sequence: CASSNGQYNSPLHF. Full variable domain (outside the CDR3, taken from reference TRBV3-1 and TRBJ1-6): DTAVSQTPKYLVTQMGNDKSIKCEQNLGHDTMYWYKQDSKKFLKIMFSYNNKELIINETVPNRFSPKSPDKAHLNLHINSLELGDSAVYFCASSNGQYNSPLHFGNGTRLTVT.

The gene calls are TRBV7-2 and TRBJ2-1, with D possibly matching TRBD1 (6 bases). Germline CDR1 SGHTA, CDR2 FQGNSA. The germline V and J ends were trimmed by 5 bases and 0 bases, with 11 bases remaining between them. The CDR3 consists of 15 residues. CDR3 protein: CASSHDRSSYNEQFF. The CDR3 region has the DNA TGTGCCAGCAGCCACGACAGGAGCTCCTACAATGAGCAGTTCTTC.

This clonotype was seen ten or more times. V and J are TRBV7-2 and TRBJ2-5; D might be TRBD1 (5 bases). Germline values: CDR1 SGHTA, CDR2 FQGNSA. Between the trimmed V and J ends, which lost 5 bases and 8 bases, there was a span of 21 bases. The CDR3 is 15 amino acids. Here the CDR3 DNA reads TGTGCCAGCAGCCCCCGGGTAGACAATCAGGGAACCCAGTACTTC. Its translation is CASSPRVDNQGTQYF.

This clonotype was detected only a few times. V gene TRBV7-2 combines with J gene TRBJ2-1; 10 positions agree with TRBD2. Germline V lookup: CDR1 SGHTA, CDR2 FQGNSA. The CDR3 sequence is 14 residues long. J gave up 4 bases and V 7 bases, and 4 bases lay outside the gene matches. The CDR3 DNA sequence: TGTGCCAGCACCACTAGCGGGGCGTACAATGAGCAGTTCTTC. It is translated as CASTTSGAYNEQFF.

This chain connects TRBV12-3 or TRBV12-4 to TRBJ2-4; 7 bases fit TRBD1. Trimming at V came to 7 bases and at J to 5 bases, leaving 14 bases not matched to a gene. The CDR3 sequence is 16 residues long. The CDR3 region is CASTLWPPQGENIQYF. The CDR3 region has the DNA TGTGCCAGCACCCTTTGGCCGCCCCAGGGGGAAAACATTCAGTACTTC.

The rearrangement uses TRBV4-1 and TRBJ2-2; D unclear. This CDR3 contains 16 residues. Germline CDR1 is MGHRA and CDR2 is YSYEKL. The germline V and J ends were trimmed by 4 bases and 1 base, with 13 bases remaining between them. CDR3 sequence reads: CASSPSPGGNTGELFF. DNA of the CDR3: TGCGCCAGCAGCCCGAGCCCGGGTGGGAACACCGGGGAGCTGTTTTTT.

This clonotype was recorded many times. V and J are TRBV20-1 and TRBJ1-1; 8 nucleotides match TRBD1. The length of the CDR3 is 14 residues. The V gene's germline CDR1 is DFQATT and CDR2 SNEGSKA (reference sequence). The V segment lost 5 bases and the J segment 0 bases; nucleotides outside the gene matches: 5. The CDR3 coding sequence is TGCAGTGCTGAAGAGGGACAGGTGAACACTGAAGCTTTCTTT. The encoded protein is CSAEEGQVNTEAFF.

This clonotype was found a few times. The V gene is TRBV7-2, the J gene TRBJ1-2; 8 nucleotides agree with TRBD1. J lost 5 bases, V lost 4 bases, and 6 bases had no gene match. Germline CDR1 and CDR2: SGHTA and FQGNSA. The CDR3 totals 14 residues. CDR3: CASSSRQGLYGYTF. CDR3 nucleotides: TGTGCCAGCAGCTCCCGACAGGGGCTTTATGGCTACACCTTC. The whole variable domain, remainder taken from reference TRBV7-2 and TRBJ1-2, is GAGVSQSPSNKVTEKGKDVELRCDPISGHTALYWYRQSLGQGLEFLIYFQGNSAPDKSGLPSDRFSAERTGGSVSTLTIQRTQQEDSAVYLCASSSRQGLYGYTFGSGTRLTVV.

The V call is TRBV7-9, the J call TRBJ2-2; no firm D call. CDR1 and CDR2 from the germline V gene are SEHNR and FQNEAQ (reference sequence). The V and J ends lost 5 bases and 4 bases respectively, with 14 bases between them. The CDR3 spans 15 residues. Here the CDR3 reads CASSPRDRFTGELFF. In DNA, the CDR3 is TGTGCCAGCAGCCCCCGCGACCGTTTCACCGGGGAGCTGTTTTTT.

The genes are TRBV6-2 or TRBV6-3 and TRBJ1-5; possibly TRBD1 for D (5 bases). CDR3 length: 14 amino acids. The ends were cut back, 1 base at V and 4 bases at J, with 8 bases in the middle. The V gene's germline CDR1 is MNHEY and CDR2 SVGEGT. CDR3 sequence: CASSYYRSNQPQHF. DNA for the CDR3: TGTGCCAGCAGTTACTACAGGTCGAATCAGCCCCAGCATTTT.

This clonotype was counted only a few times. The gene calls are TRBV20-1 and TRBJ2-3, with TRBD2 matching over 13 bases. The ends lost 5 bases at V and 3 bases at J; junction bases unmatched: 11. The V gene's germline CDR1 is DFQATT and CDR2 SNEGSKA (reference sequence). CDR3 length: 17 amino acids. CDR3: CSADLGLAGRFTDTQYF. The DNA for the CDR3 is TGCAGTGCTGACCTGGGACTAGCGGGACGGTTTACAGATACGCAGTATTTT.

The rearrangement joins TRBV20-1 to TRBJ1-6; TRBD1 aligns across 10 bases. This CDR3 is built from 13 residues. With V trimmed by 6 bases and J by 8 bases, 4 bases remained unmatched. CDR1 and CDR2 from the germline V gene are DFQATT and SNEGSKA (reference sequence). This chain's CDR3 is CSAQTGGDSPLHF. The CDR3 nucleotides are TGCAGTGCCCAGACAGGGGGCGATTCACCCCTCCACTTT.

In this sample, this clonotype turned up many times. This chain uses TRBV30 with TRBJ2-1; the D is unclear. CDR1 GTSNPN and CDR2 SVGIG come from the germline V gene (reference sequence). With 0 bases removed from V and 5 bases from J, the gap between germline ends came to 5 bases. This CDR3 is built from 12 residues. CDR3 protein: CAWSVSDNEQFF. The DNA for the CDR3 is TGTGCCTGGAGTGTATCGGACAATGAGCAGTTCTTC.